This T cell receptor beta chain was retrieved from a study of CD8 T cells in Susac syndrome. TCR beta was sequenced from blood CD8+ and CD4+ T cells. The multiple sclerosis control group was made up of treatment-naive patients with stable or active relapsing-remitting disease. The CD8+ and CD4+ T cells were negatively isolated, with the TEMRA cells enriched by FACS. The RNA, about 0.5 to 1 ug, was put through reverse transcription using random hexamers. The immunoSEQ assay covered 54 Vbeta and 13 Jbeta segments for CDR3. TCRdb re-derived calls from the immunoSEQ multiplex PCR reads in MiXCR, one entry per CDR3 protein. Of a few hundred thousand distinct CDR3 sequences in the sample, 95% were seen once. The germline V and J ends were trimmed by 0 bases and 9 bases, with 15 bases remaining between them. This CDR3 is 14 amino acids long. Germline-derived CDR1 and CDR2 are SGDLS and YYNGEE.

This sequence originates from a human donor with multiple sclerosis. Specimen: CD4+ T cells from PBMCs. This chain connects TRBV9 to TRBJ1-2, with D possibly TRBD1 on 5 matching bases. CDR3 region: CASSVEGLGLSYTF. In DNA form, the CDR3 reads TGTGCCAGCAGCGTAGAGGGACTCGGGCTGAGCTACACCTTC.